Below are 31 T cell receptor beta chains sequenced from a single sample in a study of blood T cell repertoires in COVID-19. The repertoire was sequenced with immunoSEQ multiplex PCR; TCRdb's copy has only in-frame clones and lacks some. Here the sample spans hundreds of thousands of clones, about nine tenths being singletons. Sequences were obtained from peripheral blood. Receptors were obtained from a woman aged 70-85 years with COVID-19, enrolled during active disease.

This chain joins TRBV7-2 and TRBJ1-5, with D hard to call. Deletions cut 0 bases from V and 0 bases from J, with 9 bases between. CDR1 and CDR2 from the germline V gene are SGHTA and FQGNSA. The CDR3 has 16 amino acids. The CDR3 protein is CASSLAAAYSNQPQHF. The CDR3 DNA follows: TGTGCCAGCAGCTTAGCGGCAGCGTATAGCAATCAGCCCCAGCATTTT.

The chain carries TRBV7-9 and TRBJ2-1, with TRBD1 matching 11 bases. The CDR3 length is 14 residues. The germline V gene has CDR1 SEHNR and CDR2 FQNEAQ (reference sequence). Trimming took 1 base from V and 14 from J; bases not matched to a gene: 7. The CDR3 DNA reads TGTGCCAGCAGCTTAGGCTGGGACAGGGGGAAGGAGTTCTTC. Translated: CASSLGWDRGKEFF.

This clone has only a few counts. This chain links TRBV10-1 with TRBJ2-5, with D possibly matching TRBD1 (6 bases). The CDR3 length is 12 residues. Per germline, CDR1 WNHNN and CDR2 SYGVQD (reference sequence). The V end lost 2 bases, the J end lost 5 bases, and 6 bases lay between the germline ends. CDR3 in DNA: TGCGCCAGCAGTGAGAGGGGGGAGACCCAGTACTTC. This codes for CASSERGETQYF.

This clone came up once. For the CDR3, the DNA is TGCGCCAGCAGCTTGCTGCAGGGTGGTTATGGCTACACCTTC. Its protein product is CASSLLQGGYGYTF. The chain uses TRBV5-1 and TRBJ1-2; weak D call: TRBD1 (5 bases). The CDR3 contains 14 residues. V lost 1 base and J 5 bases, leaving 12 bases between the germline ends. Germline-derived CDR1 and CDR2 are SGHRS and YFSETQ.

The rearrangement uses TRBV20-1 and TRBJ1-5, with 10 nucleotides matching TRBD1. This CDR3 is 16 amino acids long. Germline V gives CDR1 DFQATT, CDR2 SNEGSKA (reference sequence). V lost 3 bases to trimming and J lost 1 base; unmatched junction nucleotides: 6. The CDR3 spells CSASEWDRGSNQPQHF. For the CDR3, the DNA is TGCAGTGCTAGTGAATGGGACAGGGGAAGCAATCAGCCCCAGCATTTT.

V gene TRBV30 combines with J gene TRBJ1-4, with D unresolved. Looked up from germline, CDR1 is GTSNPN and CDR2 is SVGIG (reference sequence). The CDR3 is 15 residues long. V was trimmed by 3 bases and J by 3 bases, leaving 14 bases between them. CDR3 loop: CAWSLGAVPNEKLFF. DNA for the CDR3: TGTGCCTGGAGCCTTGGAGCTGTTCCTAATGAAAAACTGTTTTTT.

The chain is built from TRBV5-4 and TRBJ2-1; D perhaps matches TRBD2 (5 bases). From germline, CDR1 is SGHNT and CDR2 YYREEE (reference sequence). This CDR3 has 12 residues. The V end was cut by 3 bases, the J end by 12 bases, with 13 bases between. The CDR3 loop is CASSSDITRQFF. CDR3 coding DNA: TGTGCCAGCAGCTCCGATATTACTAGGCAGTTCTTC.

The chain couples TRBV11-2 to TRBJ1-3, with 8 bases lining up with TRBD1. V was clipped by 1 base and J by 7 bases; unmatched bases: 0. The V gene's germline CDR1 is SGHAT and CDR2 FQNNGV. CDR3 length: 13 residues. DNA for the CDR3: TGTGCCAGCAGCTTAGGACAGGGGAACACCATATATTTT. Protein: CASSLGQGNTIYF. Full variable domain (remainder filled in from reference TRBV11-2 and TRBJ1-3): EAGVAQSPRYKIIEKRQSVAFWCNPISGHATLYWYQQILGQGPKLLIQFQNNGVVDDSQLPKDRFSAERLKGVDSTLKIQPAKLEDSAVYLCASSLGQGNTIYFGEGSWLTVV.

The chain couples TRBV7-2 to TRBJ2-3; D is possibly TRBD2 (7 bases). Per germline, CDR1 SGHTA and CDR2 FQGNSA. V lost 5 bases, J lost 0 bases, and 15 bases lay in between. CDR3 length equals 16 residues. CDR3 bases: TGTGCCAGCAGCATGCGGGGGCACTCTAGCACAGATACGCAGTATTTT. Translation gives CASSMRGHSSTDTQYF.

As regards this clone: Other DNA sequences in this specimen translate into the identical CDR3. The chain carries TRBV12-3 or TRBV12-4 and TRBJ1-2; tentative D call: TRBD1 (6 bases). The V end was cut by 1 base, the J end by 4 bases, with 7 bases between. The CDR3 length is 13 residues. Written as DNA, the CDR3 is TGTGCCAGCAGTTTAGGGACAGTCTATGGCTACACCTTC. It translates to CASSLGTVYGYTF.

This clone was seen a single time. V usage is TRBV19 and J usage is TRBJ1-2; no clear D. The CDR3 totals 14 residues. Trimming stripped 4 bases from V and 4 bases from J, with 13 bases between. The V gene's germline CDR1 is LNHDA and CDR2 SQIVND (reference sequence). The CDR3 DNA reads TGTGCCAGTAGTAGATCTAATCGGTTCTATGGCTACACCTTC. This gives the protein CASSRSNRFYGYTF.

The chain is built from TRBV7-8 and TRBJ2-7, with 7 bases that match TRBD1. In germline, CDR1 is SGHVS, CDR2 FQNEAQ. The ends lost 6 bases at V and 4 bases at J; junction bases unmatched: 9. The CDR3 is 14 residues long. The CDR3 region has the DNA TGTGCCAGCAGAGGGACAGCACTTACTTACGAGCAGTACTTC. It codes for CASRGTALTYEQYF. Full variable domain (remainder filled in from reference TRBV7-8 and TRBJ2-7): GAGVSQSPRYKVAKRGQDVALRCDPISGHVSLFWYQQALGQGPEFLTYFQNEAQLDKSGLPSDRFFAERPEGSVSTLKIQRTQQEDSAVYLCASRGTALTYEQYFGPGTRLTVT.

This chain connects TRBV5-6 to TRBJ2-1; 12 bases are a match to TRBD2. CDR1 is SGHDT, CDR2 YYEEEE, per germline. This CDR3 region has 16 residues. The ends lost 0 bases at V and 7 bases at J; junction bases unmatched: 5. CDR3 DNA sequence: TGTGCCAGCAGCTTGGTCCAGACTAGCGGGGGAAATGAGCAGTTCTTC. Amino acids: CASSLVQTSGGNEQFF.

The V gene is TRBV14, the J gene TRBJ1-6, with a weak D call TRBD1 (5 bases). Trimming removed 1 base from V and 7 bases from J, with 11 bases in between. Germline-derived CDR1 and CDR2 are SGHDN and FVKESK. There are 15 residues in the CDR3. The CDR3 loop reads CASSQAQGQNSPLHF. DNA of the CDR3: TGTGCCAGCAGCCAAGCGCAGGGCCAGAATTCACCCCTCCACTTT.

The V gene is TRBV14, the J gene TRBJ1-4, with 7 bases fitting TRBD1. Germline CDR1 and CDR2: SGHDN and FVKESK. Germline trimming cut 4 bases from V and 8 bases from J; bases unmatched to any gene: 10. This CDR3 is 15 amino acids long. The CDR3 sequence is CASSRLQGPEEKLFF. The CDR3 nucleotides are TGTGCCAGCAGCCGATTACAGGGGCCTGAAGAAAAACTGTTTTTT.

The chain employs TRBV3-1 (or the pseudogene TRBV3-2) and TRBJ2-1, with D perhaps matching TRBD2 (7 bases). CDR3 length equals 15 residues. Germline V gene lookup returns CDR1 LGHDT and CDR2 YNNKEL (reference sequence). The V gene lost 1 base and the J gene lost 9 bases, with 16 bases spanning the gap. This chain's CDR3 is CASSQGGGLRAEQFF. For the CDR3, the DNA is TGTGCCAGCAGCCAAGGGGGGGGCCTACGGGCTGAGCAGTTCTTC.

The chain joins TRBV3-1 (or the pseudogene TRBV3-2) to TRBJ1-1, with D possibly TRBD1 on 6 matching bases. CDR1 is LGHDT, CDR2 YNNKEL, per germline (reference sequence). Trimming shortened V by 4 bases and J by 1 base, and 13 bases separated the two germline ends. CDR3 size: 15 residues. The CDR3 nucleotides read TGTGCCAGCAGCCGATCGGACAGATCGAACACTGAAGCTTTCTTT. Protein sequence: CASSRSDRSNTEAFF.

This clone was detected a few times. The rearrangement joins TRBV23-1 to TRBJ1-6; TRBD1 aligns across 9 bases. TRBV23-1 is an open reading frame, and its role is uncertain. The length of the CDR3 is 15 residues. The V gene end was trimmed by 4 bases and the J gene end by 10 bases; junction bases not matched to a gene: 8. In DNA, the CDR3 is TGCGCCAGCAGTCCTCGGGACAGGGAGCGGTCACCCCTCCACTTT. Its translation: CASSPRDRERSPLHF.

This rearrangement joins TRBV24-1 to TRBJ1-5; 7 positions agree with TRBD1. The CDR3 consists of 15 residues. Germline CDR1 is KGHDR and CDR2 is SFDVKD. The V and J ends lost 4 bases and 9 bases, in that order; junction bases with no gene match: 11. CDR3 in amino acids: CATSESGTESRPQHF. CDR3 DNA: TGTGCCACCAGTGAGTCCGGGACAGAGTCCCGGCCCCAGCATTTT.

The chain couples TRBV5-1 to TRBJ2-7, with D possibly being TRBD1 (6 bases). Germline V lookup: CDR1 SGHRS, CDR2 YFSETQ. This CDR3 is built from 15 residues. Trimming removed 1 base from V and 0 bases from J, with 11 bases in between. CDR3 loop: CASSLNSDSSYEQYF. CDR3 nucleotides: TGCGCCAGCAGCTTGAATTCGGACAGCTCCTACGAGCAGTACTTC. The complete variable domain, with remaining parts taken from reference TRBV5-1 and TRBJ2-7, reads KAGVTQTPRYLIKTRGQQVTLSCSPISGHRSVSWYQQTPGQGLQFLFEYFSETQRNKGNFPGRFSGRQFSNSRSEMNVSTLELGDSALYLCASSLNSDSSYEQYFGPGTRLTVT.

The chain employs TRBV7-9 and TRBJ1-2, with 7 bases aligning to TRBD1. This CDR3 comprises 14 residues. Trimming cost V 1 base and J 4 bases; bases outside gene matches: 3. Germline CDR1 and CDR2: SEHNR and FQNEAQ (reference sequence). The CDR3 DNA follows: TGTGCCAGCAGCTTAGTACAGGGGTCCTATGGCTACACCTTC. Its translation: CASSLVQGSYGYTF.

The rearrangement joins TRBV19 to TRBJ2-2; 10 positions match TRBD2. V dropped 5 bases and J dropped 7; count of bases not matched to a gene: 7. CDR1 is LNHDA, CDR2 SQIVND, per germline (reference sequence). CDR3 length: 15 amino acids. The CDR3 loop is CASSLLAGNIGELFF. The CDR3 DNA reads TGTGCCAGTAGTCTACTAGCGGGGAATATCGGGGAGCTGTTTTTT.

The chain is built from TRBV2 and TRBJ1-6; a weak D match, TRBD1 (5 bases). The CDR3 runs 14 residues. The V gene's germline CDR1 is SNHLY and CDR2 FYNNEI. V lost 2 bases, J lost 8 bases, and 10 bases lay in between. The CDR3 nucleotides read TGTGCCAGCAGTGAATCCGGGGGGTATTCACCCCTCCACTTT. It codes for CASSESGGYSPLHF.

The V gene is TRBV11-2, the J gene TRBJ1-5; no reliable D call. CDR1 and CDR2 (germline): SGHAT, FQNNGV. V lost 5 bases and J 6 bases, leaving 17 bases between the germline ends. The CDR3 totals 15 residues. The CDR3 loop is CASSLFVGVGQPQHF. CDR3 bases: TGTGCCAGCAGCCTATTTGTAGGAGTAGGTCAGCCCCAGCATTTT.

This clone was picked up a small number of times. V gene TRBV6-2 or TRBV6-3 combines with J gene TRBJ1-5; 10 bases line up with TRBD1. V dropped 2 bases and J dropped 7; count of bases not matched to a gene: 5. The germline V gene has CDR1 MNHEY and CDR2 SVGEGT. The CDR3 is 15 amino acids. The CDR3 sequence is CASSYLGQGVQPQHF. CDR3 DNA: TGTGCCAGCAGTTACCTCGGACAGGGGGTCCAGCCCCAGCATTTT.

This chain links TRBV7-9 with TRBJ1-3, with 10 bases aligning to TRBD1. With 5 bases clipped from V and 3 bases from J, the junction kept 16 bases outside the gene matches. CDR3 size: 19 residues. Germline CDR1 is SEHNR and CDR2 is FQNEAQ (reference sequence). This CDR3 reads CASSQEPGQGIGGGNTIYF. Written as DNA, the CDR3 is TGTGCCAGCAGCCAAGAACCGGGACAGGGGATAGGAGGTGGAAACACCATATATTTT.

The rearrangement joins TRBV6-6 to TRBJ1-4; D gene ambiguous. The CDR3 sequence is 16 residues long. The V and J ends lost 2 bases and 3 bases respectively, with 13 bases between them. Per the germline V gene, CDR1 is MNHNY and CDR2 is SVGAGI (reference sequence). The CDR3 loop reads CASSYTYSIANEKLFF. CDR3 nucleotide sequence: TGTGCCAGCAGTTACACCTACAGTATCGCTAATGAAAAACTGTTTTTT.

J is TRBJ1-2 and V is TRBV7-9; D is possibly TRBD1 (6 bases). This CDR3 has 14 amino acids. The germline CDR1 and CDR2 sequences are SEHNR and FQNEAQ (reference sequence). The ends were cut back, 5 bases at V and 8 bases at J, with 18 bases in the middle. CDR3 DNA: TGTGCCAGCAGCCCGGAGGGGGGGGCAGGAGGCTACACCTTC. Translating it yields CASSPEGGAGGYTF.

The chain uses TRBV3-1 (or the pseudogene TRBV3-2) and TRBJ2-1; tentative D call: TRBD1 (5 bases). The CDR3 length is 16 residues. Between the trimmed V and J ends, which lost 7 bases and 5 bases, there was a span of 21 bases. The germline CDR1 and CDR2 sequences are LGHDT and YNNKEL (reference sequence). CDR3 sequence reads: CASKGLQGLGNNEQFF. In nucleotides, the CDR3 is TGTGCCAGCAAGGGGCTCCAGGGTCTCGGAAACAATGAGCAGTTCTTC.

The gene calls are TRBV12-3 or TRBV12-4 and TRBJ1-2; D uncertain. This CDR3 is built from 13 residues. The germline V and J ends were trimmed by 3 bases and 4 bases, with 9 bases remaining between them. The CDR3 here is CASSFQAGYGYTF. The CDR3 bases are TGTGCCAGCAGTTTCCAGGCGGGCTATGGCTACACCTTC.

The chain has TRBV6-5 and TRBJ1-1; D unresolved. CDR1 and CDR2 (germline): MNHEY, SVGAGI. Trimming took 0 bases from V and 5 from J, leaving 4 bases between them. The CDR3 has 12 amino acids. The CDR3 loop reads CASSYSSTEAFF. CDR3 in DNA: TGTGCCAGCAGTTACTCGAGTACTGAAGCTTTCTTT.